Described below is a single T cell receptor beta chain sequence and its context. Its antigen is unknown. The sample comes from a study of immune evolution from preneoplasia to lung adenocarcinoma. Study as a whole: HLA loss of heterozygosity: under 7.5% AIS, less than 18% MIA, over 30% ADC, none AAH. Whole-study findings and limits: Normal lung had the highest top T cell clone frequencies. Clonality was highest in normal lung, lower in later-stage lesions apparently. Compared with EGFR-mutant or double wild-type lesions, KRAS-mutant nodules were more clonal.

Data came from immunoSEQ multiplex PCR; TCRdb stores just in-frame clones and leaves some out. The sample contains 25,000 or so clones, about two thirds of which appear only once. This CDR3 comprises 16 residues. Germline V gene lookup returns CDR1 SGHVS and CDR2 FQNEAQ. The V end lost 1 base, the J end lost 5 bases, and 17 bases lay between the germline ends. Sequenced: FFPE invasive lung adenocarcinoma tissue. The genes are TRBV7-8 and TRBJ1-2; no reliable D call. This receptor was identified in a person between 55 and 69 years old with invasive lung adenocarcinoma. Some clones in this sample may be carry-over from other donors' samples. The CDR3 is CASSLGEDRRGYGYTF. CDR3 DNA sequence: TGTGCCAGCAGCTTAGGGGAGGACCGTCGCGGGTATGGCTACACCTTC.